This record concerns one T cell receptor beta chain sequence. Its antigen is unidentified. The method was immunoSEQ multiplex PCR; TCRdb's version includes in-frame clones alone and lacks a portion of them. The repertoire consists of approximately 84,000 clones, with roughly nine tenths occurring once and the leading ten covering just over 30%. The record originates from a study of T cell responses to AZD1222 COVID-19 vaccine. General study findings and limits: Repertoires were obtained only post-peak T cell response. Baseline seropositivity occurred in only a handful of AZD1222 recipients. A mostly white British donor set with more females was recruited, and clonal diversity was possibly underestimated. Regions left unmutated in variants are reportedly the target of nearly half of spike-specific TCRs.

V was trimmed by 1 base and J by 7 bases, leaving 12 bases between them. The CDR3 has 14 residues. Looked up from germline, CDR1 is SGHRS and CDR2 is YFSETQ. Material: peripheral blood, obtained on day 0 of AZD1222 vaccination. The chain joins TRBV5-1 to TRBJ2-1; D not certain. The origin of this receptor is an adult in good health. In DNA form, the CDR3 reads TGCGCCAGCAGCTTGAACTTCGGCATAAATGAGCAGTTCTTC. Residues: CASSLNFGINEQFF.